Below, 11 T cell receptor beta chains from the same sample are listed, as sequenced in a study of tumor-infiltrating lymphocytes in oesophageal squamous cell carcinoma. Via MiXCR, TCRdb re-called the PCR reads, giving one row per CDR3 protein. This repertoire shows roughly 20,000 distinct CDR3 sequences, around two fifths found once; its top ten account for more than 30%. The sequenced material came from esophageal tumor tissue. These receptors all stem from a male donor with esophageal squamous cell carcinoma.

Many counts were recorded for this clonotype. CDR3 protein: CASSLDREQETQYF. The CDR3 nucleotides read TGTGCCAGCAGCTTGGACAGAGAGCAAGAGACCCAGTACTTC. The chain recombines TRBV5-4 with TRBJ2-5; the D is unclear. The CDR3 contains 14 residues. Looked up from germline, CDR1 is SGHNT and CDR2 is YYREEE (reference sequence). V was shortened by 0 bases and J by 2 bases, with 8 bases between the two germline ends.

This clonotype is classed as large. J is TRBJ2-1 and V is TRBV7-6; 10 nucleotides line up with TRBD2. This CDR3 region has 16 residues. CDR1 and CDR2 from the germline V gene are SGHVS and FNYEAQ. V trimming: 0 bases; J trimming: 6 bases; junction bases outside the gene matches: 5. The DNA of the CDR3 is TGTGCCAGCAGCTTAGCCACGGCTAGCGGGAGCAATGAGCAGTTCTTC. This codes for CASSLATASGSNEQFF.

The chain carries TRBV9 and TRBJ2-5; D is possibly TRBD2 (5 bases). Trimming removed 3 bases at V and 4 bases at J, with 10 bases between. Germline CDR1 and CDR2: SGDLS and YYNGEE. The CDR3 sequence is 13 residues long. CDR3 in amino acids: CASSARLLETQYF. The CDR3 DNA reads as TGTGCCAGCAGCGCCCGACTATTAGAGACCCAGTACTTC. Supplemented by reference TRBV9 and TRBJ2-5, the full variable domain reads DSGVTQTPKHLITATGQRVTLRCSPRSGDLSVYWYQQSLDQGLQFLIQYYNGEERAKGNILERFSAQQFPDLHSELNLSSLELGDSALYFCASSARLLETQYFGPGTRLLVL.

The V gene is TRBV6-8, the J gene TRBJ2-1; possible D gene TRBD1, 5 bases. Gene TRBJ2-5 matches the end of the DNA better, so the J call may be wrong. This CDR3 is built from 13 residues. The germline gives CDR1 MNHGY, CDR2 SAAAGT. Here the CDR3 DNA reads TGTGCCAGCAACACAGGTTACAAAGAGACCCAGTACTTC. Translating gives CASNTGYKETQYF.

This clonotype was counted ten times or more. No conserved phenylalanine or tryptophan ends this CDR3, so it is likely a read error. It is unclear where the CDR3 begins or ends on the DNA, so no DNA is shown, and the CDR3 is as TCRdb lists it. This chain joins TRBV11-2 and TRBJ2-6; the table's TRBD2 call for D was not verified on the DNA. The CDR3 sequence runs 8 residues, both termini included. From germline, CDR1 is SGHAT and CDR2 FQNNGV. CDR3 protein: CASSLAAS.

The chain employs TRBV6-6 and TRBJ2-5; 7 nucleotides align to TRBD1. The J call may be mistaken, given a closer DNA end match to TRBJ2-7. This CDR3 region has 16 residues. CDR1 and CDR2 (germline): MNHNY, SVGAGI (reference sequence). CDR3 sequence: CASSVPKGAYPYEQYF. Written as DNA, the CDR3 is TGTGCCAGCAGTGTACCCAAGGGGGCTTATCCCTACGAGCAGTACTTC.

This clonotype showed up just a few times. The chain joins TRBV6-1 to TRBJ1-2; possibly TRBD1 for D (6 bases). V was trimmed by 5 bases and J by 1 base, leaving 14 bases between them. Germline CDR1 is MNHNS and CDR2 is SASEGT. This CDR3 has 15 residues. DNA for the CDR3: TGTGCCAGCAGTAGAGTCCTACAGGGTAACTATGGCTACACCTTC. This codes for CASSRVLQGNYGYTF.

This chain uses TRBV11-1 with TRBJ2-5; TRBD1 might be the D (6 bases). The closer fit of TRBJ2-1 to the DNA end suggests the J call may be wrong. This CDR3 is built from 15 residues. CDR1 SGHAT and CDR2 FQDESV come from the germline V gene (reference sequence). This chain's CDR3 is CASSRVMDSYNEQFF. DNA for the CDR3: TGTGCCAGCAGCCGAGTAATGGACAGCTACAATGAGCAGTTCTTC.

The V call is TRBV5-1, the J call TRBJ2-7; D is ambiguous. Per the germline V gene, CDR1 is SGHRS and CDR2 is YFSETQ. The V end lost 2 bases, the J end lost 2 bases, and 8 bases lay between the germline ends. CDR3 length: 13 amino acids. The CDR3 here is CASSFGSPYEQYF. CDR3 bases: TGCGCCAGCAGCTTCGGCAGCCCCTACGAGCAGTACTTC. The complete variable domain, with remaining parts taken from reference TRBV5-1 and TRBJ2-7, reads KAGVTQTPRYLIKTRGQQVTLSCSPISGHRSVSWYQQTPGQGLQFLFEYFSETQRNKGNFPGRFSGRQFSNSRSEMNVSTLELGDSALYLCASSFGSPYEQYFGPGTRLTVT.

V is TRBV5-1 and J is TRBJ1-1; TRBD1 aligns across 9 bases. J lost 0 bases, V lost 1 base, and 13 bases had no gene match. CDR1 and CDR2 from the germline V gene are SGHRS and YFSETQ. The CDR3 length is 19 residues. CDR3 amino acids: CASSLSGSGQGYMNTEAFF. Here the CDR3 DNA reads TGCGCCAGCAGCTTGAGTGGATCGGGACAGGGCTACATGAACACTGAAGCTTTCTTT.

About this clonotype itself: This CDR3 fails to terminate in the conserved phenylalanine or tryptophan, so it likely reflects a read error. It is unclear where the CDR3 begins or ends on the DNA, so no DNA is shown, and the CDR3 is as TCRdb lists it. CDR3: CASSLGGGAPTSSTSAP. V and J are TRBV7-6 and TRBJ1-1; TRBD1 is the table's D call, not checked against the DNA. The CDR3 sequence runs 17 residues, both termini included. Germline loops: CDR1 SGHVS, CDR2 FNYEAQ.